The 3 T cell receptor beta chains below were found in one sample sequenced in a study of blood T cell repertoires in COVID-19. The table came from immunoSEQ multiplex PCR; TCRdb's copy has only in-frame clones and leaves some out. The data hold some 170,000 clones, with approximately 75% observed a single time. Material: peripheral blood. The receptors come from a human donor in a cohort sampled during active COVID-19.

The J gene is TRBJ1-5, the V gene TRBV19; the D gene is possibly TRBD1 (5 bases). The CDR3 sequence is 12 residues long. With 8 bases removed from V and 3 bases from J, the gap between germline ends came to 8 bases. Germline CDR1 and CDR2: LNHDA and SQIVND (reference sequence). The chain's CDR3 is CASSDTNQPQHF. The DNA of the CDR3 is TGTGCCAGTTCGGACACCAATCAGCCCCAGCATTTT.

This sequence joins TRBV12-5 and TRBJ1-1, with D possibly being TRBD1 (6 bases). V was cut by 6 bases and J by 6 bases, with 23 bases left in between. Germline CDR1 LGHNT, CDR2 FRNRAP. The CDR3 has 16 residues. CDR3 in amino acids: CASGHPPTGTESEAFF. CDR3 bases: TGTGCTAGTGGCCACCCACCTACAGGGACCGAGTCTGAAGCTTTCTTT.

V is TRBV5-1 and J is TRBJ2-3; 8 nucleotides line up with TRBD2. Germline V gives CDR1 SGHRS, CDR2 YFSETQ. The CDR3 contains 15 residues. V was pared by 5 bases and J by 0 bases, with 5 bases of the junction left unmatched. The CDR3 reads CASSTSGRSTDTQYF. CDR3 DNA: TGCGCCAGCAGTACTAGCGGAAGAAGCACAGATACGCAGTATTTT.